This T cell receptor (beta chain) was documented in a study of T cells in Graves' hyperthyroidism and ophthalmopathy (dated by TCRdb to the late 2010s). At the level of the whole study: Peripheral blood samples were taken at initial diagnosis, before any treatment was given. For training and testing, the 95 to 100 patients in the discovery cohort were randomly divided in a 7:3 ratio. After blood sampling, hyperthyroidism patients were treated with methimazole at a starting dose of 30 mg daily, and ophthalmopathy patients were treated with high-dose intravenous methylprednisolone. A discovery cohort of fewer than 110 patients, roughly 43 with Graves' ophthalmopathy and 55 to 60 with stable Graves' hyperthyroidism, was used to find distinguishing TCR V-J signatures. Thyroid tissue and blood T-cell repertoires from six or seven Graves' hyperthyroidism patients were also compared in the study. The paper reports TCR Vbeta CDR3 sequencing of over 120 peripheral blood samples: approximately 41 ophthalmopathy, roughly 80 hyperthyroidism and some 17 progressor patients. Prospective prediction of ophthalmopathy was tested in an independent validation cohort consisting of under 20 hyperthyroidism patients and about 17 patients who later progressed to ophthalmopathy. Broad study findings and their caveats: In validation, the model predicted progression to ophthalmopathy with approximately 69% sensitivity and around 72% specificity, a median of 6.5 months before onset. A 13 V-J signature model separated ophthalmopathy from stable hyperthyroidism, with around 91% sensitivity and roughly 84% specificity in cross-validation and 80%/75% in testing. Most expanded thyroid clonotypes (frequency above 0.001) were also detected in blood, suggesting blood repertoires may reflect thyroid immune responses. Sample size was not statistically predetermined, and investigators were not blinded to group allocation.

Amplification of TCR beta CDR3 regions was carried out from RNA transcripts. For the first round of RT-PCR on the TCR CDR3, the HTBI primer set was used together with the Qiagen OneStep RT-PCR kit. Libraries were constructed in a second round of multiplex PCR, after which size selection and purification were performed. Paired-end sequencing of the libraries was performed with 100 bp reads on an Illumina HiSeq2000. Under the source paper's analysis protocol: SOAPnuke was used to process the raw data, with reads discarded if the reads contained adapters or uncalled bases, had a mean Phred below 15, or lacked an exact constant-primer or identifier match. COPE v1.2.5 was used to merge high-quality paired reads, and clonotypes were defined as unique nucleotide sequences. Clonotypes were aligned to IMGT TRBV, TRBD and TRBJ reference segments using MiTCR v1.1. The analysis included only V-J combinations with a frequency above 0.0001, which together covered over 98% of the repertoires. The TCS score was defined as the ratio of F50 (clonal expansion) to E x V (chaos), calculated using BLOSUM62-based TCRdist between CDR3 peptides within each V-J. Welch's t-statistics and random forest reduced just over 500 V-J features to 13, which were used in a naive Bayes classifier (R e1071). TCRdb handled the public reads itself, with Q25 trimming in fastp and clone calling in MiXCR, and kept productive beta chains. Identical CDR3 protein sequences are pooled into one entry, listed with their most common genes and DNA. These V and J calls derive from TCRdb rather than the authors' analysis. The sample yields about half a million distinct CDR3 sequences; about 20% were counted once. The ten largest clones represent around 27% of the sample.

Stable Graves' hyperthyroidism was defined as no progression to ophthalmopathy during 18 months of follow-up. Hyperthyroidism patients were newly diagnosed, with disease duration under 2 months, and aged 18 to 65 years. The study excluded patients with uncontrolled infections, other autoimmune diseases, pregnancy or lactation. Diagnoses were established on the basis of clinical symptoms, serum thyroxine and TRAb, thyroid ultrasound, and orbital computed tomography. PBMCs were separated from roughly 10 ml of fresh peripheral blood using Ficoll-Paque density gradient centrifugation. Trizol reagent was used to extract total RNA, and RNA quality was then checked on an Agilent 2100 Bioanalyzer. A distance of 22 bases separates the germline ends of V and J, which lose 0 bases and 14 bases respectively. CDR1 MGHRA and CDR2 YSYEKL are derived from the germline V gene. The CDR3 sequence holds 15 residues, the cysteine and phenylalanine included. The DNA shown is the 45-base CDR3, in frame from base 1.

This clonotype has at least ten counts. Its antigen remains unidentified. The sample holds no much larger clone one base away, and base qualities are not on file. Sequenced input: blood. This sequence originates from a man between 18 and 29 years old with Graves' hyperthyroidism. The V gene is TRBV4-1 and the J gene is TRBJ1-2; perhaps TRBD1 is the D gene, with 5 bases matching. The bases are TGCGCCAGCAGCCAAGAATCGACGGCTTCGGGGGAAGGGACCTTC. Its translation is CASSQESTASGEGTF.